This T cell receptor beta chain was obtained from a study of T cell responses to AZD1222 COVID-19 vaccine. Findings and caveats of the study: Baseline testing showed seropositivity in only six AZD1222 recipients.

V was clipped by 3 bases and J by 0 bases, with 11 bases between them. Germline V gene sequence: CDR1 MNHEY, CDR2 SMNVEV (reference sequence). This CDR3 contains 16 residues. TCRdb's table, derived via immunoSEQ multiplex PCR, lists solely in-frame clones and lacks some. The data hold about 110,000 clones, with roughly 87% observed a single time. Concerning this clone: The target antigen is unknown.

The rearrangement links TRBV27 to TRBJ2-2, with D perhaps TRBD1 or TRBD2 (5 bases each). The TCR comes from an adult in good health. The sample here was peripheral blood, taken on day 0 of AZD1222 vaccination. The CDR3 region has the DNA TGTGCCAGCAGTTTTTGGGGGTCCACGAACACCGGGGAGCTGTTTTTT. This gives the protein CASSFWGSTNTGELFF.